This is a list of T cell receptor beta chains from one sample in a study of cytomegalovirus exposure and HLA in healthy donors. TCRdb's copy holds only in-frame clones and misses some; the assay was immunoSEQ multiplex PCR. In the table there are 200,000 or so clones, just under 80% of which are singletons. The sample consisted of PBMCs. These receptors were collected from a young woman in good health and CMV-seropositive. CDR3s include the opening cysteine and the closing phenylalanine or tryptophan. D genes are given only for firm matches. For some rows the clone size is stated as once, few or many, or as a class when expanded; others skip it.

cdr3_length,clone_size,j_call,v_call,d_call,cdr3_nt,cdr3_aa
17,NA,TRBJ2-1,TRBV9,NA,TGTGCCAGCAGCGCCTACTCCGGGACACGTCTTTACAATGAGCAGTTCTTC,CASSAYSGTRLYNEQFF
15,NA,TRBJ2-7,TRBV27,TRBD2,TGTGCCAGCTCAACACGACTAGCGGGGGCGGGCGAGCAGTACTTC,CASSTRLAGAGEQYF
16,NA,TRBJ1-1,TRBV6-5,NA,TGTGCCAGCAGTTACAAACGGGGGGGAATGAACACTGAAGCTTTCTTT,CASSYKRGGMNTEAFF
14,once,TRBJ1-1,TRBV9,NA,TGTGCCAGCAGCGTAGACGGGGGGAACACTGAAGCTTTCTTT,CASSVDGGNTEAFF
14,once,TRBJ2-1,TRBV7-6,NA,TGTGCCAGCAGCTTGGTCGGGGGTCGGGGTGAGCAGTTCTTC,CASSLVGGRGEQFF
14,NA,TRBJ2-2,TRBV6-1,NA,TGTGCCAGCACACGGGAGAGAAACACCGGGGAGCTGTTTTTT,CASTRERNTGELFF
16,NA,TRBJ2-3,TRBV4-1,TRBD2,TGCGCCAGCAGCCAAGGCCTAGCGGGAAACACAGATACGCAGTATTTT,CASSQGLAGNTDTQYF
15,NA,TRBJ2-3,TRBV10-3,NA,TGTGCCATCAGTGAGTCTAGCGGATACACAGATACGCAGTATTTT,CAISESSGYTDTQYF
16,NA,TRBJ2-3,TRBV28,TRBD2,TGTGCCAGCAGTTTTTTAGCGGGAGGTGGGACAGATACGCAGTATTTT,CASSFLAGGGTDTQYF
16,NA,TRBJ2-7,TRBV5-8,TRBD2,TGTGCCAGCAGCCGCCTTATCCTAGCGGGAGCCTACGAGCAGTACTTC,CASSRLILAGAYEQYF
14,NA,TRBJ2-7,TRBV29-1,NA,TGCAGCGCCCTAGGGGTTAGCGGCTCCTACGAGCAGTACTTC,CSALGVSGSYEQYF
14,once,TRBJ1-2,TRBV19,NA,TGTGCCAGTAGACAGGGAAACCAAGCCTATGGCTACACCTTC,CASRQGNQAYGYTF
14,NA,TRBJ1-3,TRBV10-3,NA,TGTGCCACCGAGACAGGCAACTCTGGAAACACCATATATTTT,CATETGNSGNTIYF
15,NA,TRBJ2-7,TRBV6-5,TRBD2,TGTGCCAGCAGGTTAGCGGGGGGTGCCGTCTACGAGCAGTACTTC,CASRLAGGAVYEQYF
16,NA,TRBJ2-1,TRBV5-4,NA,TGTGCCAGCAGCCCACGGACGGGGGAAATGGACAATGAGCAGTTCTTC,CASSPRTGEMDNEQFF
13,once,TRBJ2-7,TRBV2,NA,TGTGCCAGCTCGGGAACGGGTTTCTACGAGCAGTACTTC,CASSGTGFYEQYF
14,NA,TRBJ2-7,TRBV5-4,NA,TGTGCCAGCAGCTTGGCGAACAGGAACTACGAGCAGTACTTC,CASSLANRNYEQYF
15,NA,TRBJ2-7,TRBV6-1,TRBD2,TGTGCCAGCAGCGGGGGTAGCGGGGCCGCCTACGAGCAGTACTTC,CASSGGSGAAYEQYF
16,NA,TRBJ1-1,TRBV25-1,TRBD1,TGTGCCAGCAGGGCCGGGACAGGGGGTCTCGGCACTGAAGCTTTCTTT,CASRAGTGGLGTEAFF
15,NA,TRBJ2-7,TRBV4-3,TRBD1,TGCGCCAGCAGCCACAGAACAGGGGGCTCCTACGAGCAGTACTTC,CASSHRTGGSYEQYF
14,NA,TRBJ1-1,TRBV5-4,NA,TGTGCCAGCAGCTCGTCGCGCGTAGTCGAAGAAGCTTTCTTT,CASSSSRVVEEAFF
13,NA,TRBJ1-5,TRBV7-3,NA,TGTGCCAGCAGCTTAACGTTAAATCAGCCCCAGCATTTT,CASSLTLNQPQHF
15,NA,TRBJ1-1,TRBV4-1,TRBD1,TGCGCCAGCAGCCTACTTGGGACAGCTAACACTGAAGCTTTCTTT,CASSLLGTANTEAFF
13,once,TRBJ1-5,TRBV19,NA,TGTGCCAGTAGTATTGGTGAGGGCGGGCCCCAGCATTTT,CASSIGEGGPQHF
14,few,TRBJ1-4,TRBV7-9,NA,TGTGCCAGCAGCTTAAACAGCTTCAATGAAAAACTGTTTTTT,CASSLNSFNEKLFF
15,NA,TRBJ2-3,TRBV6-1,TRBD2,TGTGCCAGCAGTGCCCCAGCGGGAGGTTCAGATACGCAGTATTTT,CASSAPAGGSDTQYF
14,NA,TRBJ2-7,TRBV5-4,NA,TGTGCCAGCAGCCTAGAACAACTCTCTTACGAGCAGTACTTC,CASSLEQLSYEQYF
14,NA,TRBJ1-1,TRBV6-1,NA,TGTGCCAGCAGTGAAGCCGGCGGCCCCACTGAAGCTTTCTTT,CASSEAGGPTEAFF